This T cell receptor beta chain derives from a study of T cells in Graves' hyperthyroidism and ophthalmopathy. This CDR3 has 16 amino acids. The V gene lost 6 bases and the J gene lost 6 bases, with 23 bases spanning the gap. The V gene's germline CDR1 is MDHEN and CDR2 SYDVKM. This clonotype came up a few times. The TCR beta CDR3 regions underwent amplification using RNA transcripts as the source. The HTBI primer set was used in a first-round RT-PCR of the TCR CDR3. TCRdb independently ran MiXCR on the multiplex PCR reads; one entry per CDR3 protein. The table shows hundreds of thousands of distinct CDR3 sequences, with around 14% occurring only once.

The J gene is TRBJ1-1, the V gene TRBV28; the D gene is possibly TRBD1 (5 bases). Sequenced sample: blood. The receptor was isolated from a woman between 18 and 29 years old with Graves' hyperthyroidism. CDR3 in amino acids: CASREKVQVVRAEAFF. In DNA form, the CDR3 reads TGTGCCAGCAGGGAAAAAGTACAGGTTGTGAGGGCTGAAGCTTTCTTT.